The sequence of this T cell receptor (beta chain) was determined in a study of T cell responses to AZD1222 COVID-19 vaccine. Germline V gene lookup returns CDR1 MDHEN and CDR2 SYDVKM. With 4 bases removed from V and 5 bases from J, the gap between germline ends came to 5 bases. The CDR3 totals 11 residues. The data were produced by immunoSEQ multiplex PCR, yet TCRdb's version contains in-frame clones alone and is incomplete. The table has approximately 80,000 clones, 80% to 90% seen once. The input for sequencing was peripheral blood, taken 28 days after the second AZD1222 dose. The chain carries TRBV28 and TRBJ1-2; D unresolved. This TCR was sampled from an adult who received the AZD1222 COVID-19 vaccine. The CDR3 loop reads CASSSQYGYTF. The CDR3 DNA reads TGTGCCAGCAGTTCCCAATATGGCTACACCTTC.